Included here is one T cell receptor (beta chain) sequence, with context. The entry originates in a study of graft-versus-host responses after intestinal transplantation. Sequenced by immunoSEQ multiplex PCR; TCRdb stores in-frame clones only, minus some. Among about 40,000 clones listed, roughly 91% were seen once. The source is a human patient who received an intestinal transplant, so some T cells may come from the graft donor. This specimen was PBMCs, taken almost 270 days after transplant.

This CDR3 reads CASSEGRNYEQYF. CDR3 DNA: TGTGCCAGCAGTGAAGGGCGGAACTACGAGCAGTACTTC. This chain links TRBV6-5 with TRBJ2-7; no definite D call. Trimming shortened V by 5 bases and J by 3 bases, and 11 bases separated the two germline ends. This CDR3 spans 13 amino acids. Germline V gene lookup returns CDR1 MNHEY and CDR2 SVGAGI.